This T cell receptor beta chain stems from a study of cytomegalovirus exposure and HLA in healthy donors. Whole-study context: An earlier analysis identified 120 million or so unique TCR beta sequences in some 170 million T cells.

In the case of this clone: Its target is not known.

Study-wide points: The majority of TCR sequences were rare, yet some public TCRs appeared in many donors. TCR beta V- and J-gene trimming was later associated with a missense DCLRE1C variant.

The study ran its PCR with 60 Vbeta and 13 Jbeta primers. Only in-frame clones appear in the TCRdb table, and some are missing; sequencing was by immunoSEQ multiplex PCR. The top ten clones hold under 3% of a sample with about 150,000 clones, about 64% of them seen once. Regarding donors, all were healthy bone marrow donors. The TCR comes from a woman in her twenties or thirties in good health and CMV-seropositive. The specimen sequenced was PBMCs.

The DNA for the CDR3 is TGTGCCAGCAGCTTGGCGGCAGGGGGCTTGGGAGAGCAGTACTTC. Its protein product is CASSLAAGGLGEQYF. This chain links TRBV7-8 with TRBJ2-7; TRBD1 aligns across 8 bases. Germline V gene sequence: CDR1 SGHVS, CDR2 FQNEAQ. This CDR3 contains 15 residues. V shed 3 bases and J 7 bases; nucleotides not matched to a gene: 11.